This TCR beta chain was identified during a study of neurological immune-mediated disorders. The time point was: longitudinal time-point 3. The unsorted libraries originated from 2 million PBMCs kept at -80 C. Sequencing runs each yielded over 170 million TCR-beta sequences from 15-18 subjects. TCRdb used MiXCR to reprocess the 5' RACE reads, holding one entry per CDR3 protein. The sample includes approximately 100,000 distinct CDR3 sequences, roughly a tenth of them seen just once. On this clonotype itself: It may be a read error: a sequence one base away is much more abundant.

Germline V gene data show CDR1 as SGHRS and CDR2 as YFSETQ. The length of the CDR3 is 16 residues. J is TRBJ1-5 and V is TRBV5-1; D not resolved. Material for sequencing was PBMCs. The sequence was obtained from a female donor with HTLV-1-associated myelopathy (HAM/TSP). CDR3 residues: CASSPGERYSYQPQHF. The CDR3 DNA sequence: TGCGCCAGCAGCCCTGGCGAGCGGTATAGCTATCAGCCCCAGCATTTT.